These T cell receptor beta chains were read from a single sample in a study of blood T cell repertoires in COVID-19. Method: immunoSEQ multiplex PCR; TCRdb's copy keeps in-frame clones and lacks some. Among roughly 220,000 clones listed, 80% to 90% were seen once. The sample was PBMCs or T cells enriched from blood (not recorded which). All receptors derive from a woman in her fifties or sixties with acute COVID-19. Each CDR3 is given with its conserved first and last residue. Fields, in order: clone size, V gene, D gene, J gene, CDR3 DNA, CDR3 protein. The D gene is left open where the match is weak. Clone size is given for some rows only: seen once, a few or many times, or a class if the clone is expanded.

>NA|TRBV20-1|NA|TRBJ2-1
TGCAGGACCGAGGGAGTTGGGCAGTTCTTC
CRTEGVGQFF
>NA|TRBV7-2|TRBD1|TRBJ2-7
TGTGCCAGCAGCTTAGTCGGGACAGGCATGTACGAGCAGTACTTC
CASSLVGTGMYEQYF
>once|TRBV7-9|NA|TRBJ2-7
TGTGCCAGCAGCTTACCGGGAGCCTACGAGCAGTACTTC
CASSLPGAYEQYF
>NA|TRBV6-4|TRBD2|TRBJ2-7
TGTGCCAGCCGCGATCGGGGACTAAGCCCCTACGAGCAGTACTTC
CASRDRGLSPYEQYF
>NA|TRBV18|NA|TRBJ1-2
TGTGCCAGCTCACCCACGGGGGGCTCTGACTTTAACTATGGCTACACCTTC
CASSPTGGSDFNYGYTF
>NA|TRBV6-2/TRBV6-3|NA|TRBJ2-7
TGTGCCAGCAGTTATTTGGGAAGGGGCCGTCCTAGGCACTTC
CASSYLGRGRPRHF
>NA|TRBV18|TRBD1|TRBJ1-2
TGTGCCAGCTCGCATAGGGACAGGGAAAGAAGTGGCTACACCTTC
CASSHRDRERSGYTF
>NA|TRBV27|NA|TRBJ2-5
TGTGCCAGCTCTCCGGGAGACGAGACCCAGTACTTC
CASSPGDETQYF
>once|TRBV2|TRBD2|TRBJ2-6
TGTGCCAGCGATGGGGTCAGTACTAGCGGGCCCTCTGGGGCCAACGTCCTGACTTTC
CASDGVSTSGPSGANVLTF
>NA|TRBV5-4|NA|TRBJ2-5
TGTGCCAGCAGCTCCCAGGAGGACAGCCGGGAGACCCAGTACTTC
CASSSQEDSRETQYF
>NA|TRBV6-2/TRBV6-3|TRBD1|TRBJ2-7
TGTGCCAGCAGTTACGGGACAGTGAGCGAGCAGTACTTC
CASSYGTVSEQYF
>NA|TRBV30|NA|TRBJ2-7
TGTGCCTGGAATCCAACCCGGGGGGCTAGCTCCTACGAGCAGTACTTC
CAWNPTRGASSYEQYF
>NA|TRBV6-1|NA|TRBJ1-4
TGTGCCAGCAGTGAAGGGTGGTGGTTGCAGAATAATGAAAAACTGTTTTTT
CASSEGWWLQNNEKLFF
>NA|TRBV6-5|TRBD1|TRBJ1-3
TGTGCCACCACAGGGGGCGTCGGGCTAAGAAACACCATATATTTT
CATTGGVGLRNTIYF
>NA|TRBV18|TRBD1|TRBJ1-1
TGTGCCAGCACAACATTGGACAGGCGAACTGAAGCTTTCTTT
CASTTLDRRTEAFF
>NA|TRBV19|NA|TRBJ1-3
TGTGCCAGTAGTATCGGGGGGGCGCGTGGAAACACCATATATTTT
CASSIGGARGNTIYF
>few|TRBV7-3|NA|TRBJ2-2
TGTGCCAGCAGCTTAGACTTCACTTCGGAGCTGTTTTTT
CASSLDFTSELFF
>NA|TRBV28|TRBD1|TRBJ2-2
TGTGCCAGCAGTTCCCTACCCGGGACAGGGATTAACACCGGGGAGCTGTTTTTT
CASSSLPGTGINTGELFF
>NA|TRBV2|NA|TRBJ1-2
TGTGCCAGCAGTGATAGGGGATGGGCCCATGGCTACACCTTC
CASSDRGWAHGYTF
>NA|TRBV4-1|NA|TRBJ1-1
TGCGCCAGCAGCCCCCGCCGGGGGGGCACTGAAGCTTTCTTT
CASSPRRGGTEAFF
>few|TRBV5-6|TRBD2|TRBJ2-7
TGTGCCAGCAGCTTTCGGACTAGCGGGAGTTCCGAGCAGTACTTC
CASSFRTSGSSEQYF
>NA|TRBV18|NA|TRBJ1-6
TGTGCCAGCTCACCCAACCTAGGTGATTCACCCCTCCACTTT
CASSPNLGDSPLHF
>NA|TRBV5-1|NA|TRBJ1-4
TGCGCCAGCAGCTTGCGCCCACAGGGCGGGGGTGAAAAACTGTTTTTT
CASSLRPQGGGEKLFF
>NA|TRBV6-5|NA|TRBJ2-1
TGTGCCAGCAGCTGGGACATACGATCCTACAATGAGCAGTTCTTC
CASSWDIRSYNEQFF
>once|TRBV20-1|NA|TRBJ2-7
TGCAGTGCTAGAAGGGAGTACGAGCAGTACTTC
CSARREYEQYF
>NA|TRBV10-2|NA|TRBJ2-2
TGCGCCAGCAGGGAGCGAGCGAACACCGGGGAGCTGTTTTTT
CASRERANTGELFF
>NA|TRBV6-5|NA|TRBJ2-7
TGTGCCAGCAGTTACGCCGGACAGCACTACGAGCAGTACTTC
CASSYAGQHYEQYF
>NA|TRBV28|NA|TRBJ1-3
TGTGCCAGCACTTCGCGGCAGATTCTCTCTGGAAACACCATATATTTT
CASTSRQILSGNTIYF
>NA|TRBV19|NA|TRBJ1-5
TGTGCCAGTAGGGGGACACTGGAAGGGATGAATAGCAATCAGCCCCAGCATTTT
CASRGTLEGMNSNQPQHF
>NA|TRBV11-2|NA|TRBJ2-2
TGTGCCAGCAGCCAGGCCCGGGAGCTGTTTTTT
CASSQARELFF
>NA|TRBV3-1/TRBV3-2|TRBD2|TRBJ2-1
TGTGCCAGCAGCCAAGTGGGTGCTAGCGGGAGAAATGAGCAGTTCTTC
CASSQVGASGRNEQFF
>NA|TRBV4-2|NA|TRBJ1-5
TGTGCCAGCAGCCAAGTGAGGGCGGTCGAACCCCAGCATTTT
CASSQVRAVEPQHF
>NA|TRBV7-8|TRBD2|TRBJ2-3
TGTGCCAGCAGCTTAGGGGCTAGCGGGAGGGGGGATACGCAGTATTTT
CASSLGASGRGDTQYF
>once|TRBV30|NA|TRBJ2-5
TGTGCCTGGAGTCAAGGCGGCCAAGAGACCCAGTACTTC
CAWSQGGQETQYF
>NA|TRBV9|TRBD1|TRBJ2-2
TGTGCCAGCAGCCTCCGACAGGGAGTCGAGACCGGGGAGCTGTTTTTT
CASSLRQGVETGELFF
>NA|TRBV5-6|TRBD1|TRBJ2-7
TGTGCCAGCAGCTTCGGGACAGACTACGAGCAGTACTTC
CASSFGTDYEQYF
>NA|TRBV28|TRBD1|TRBJ2-7
TGTGCCAGCAGTTCCGACAGGGAAGCACCCCATTACGAGCAGTACTTC
CASSSDREAPHYEQYF
>NA|TRBV2|TRBD2|TRBJ2-1
TGTGCCAGCAGTGAAGAGAGCGGGAGAGCACATGAGCAGTTCTTC
CASSEESGRAHEQFF
>NA|TRBV19|TRBD1|TRBJ1-5
TGTGCCAGTAGTCAGGGGGAGATCCGTCAGCCCCAGCATTTT
CASSQGEIRQPQHF
>NA|TRBV28|TRBD1|TRBJ2-7
TGTGCCAGCAGCACGCCCGGGACAGGGACCTACGAGCAGTACTTC
CASSTPGTGTYEQYF
>once|TRBV30|NA|TRBJ1-2
TGTGCCTGGAGCGAAGTGTGGGGGGTTGGAGGCTACACCTTC
CAWSEVWGVGGYTF
>few|TRBV27|NA|TRBJ1-5
TGTGCCAGCAGCACCATAATGGGCGTTGAGCCCCAGCATTTT
CASSTIMGVEPQHF
>NA|TRBV12-3/TRBV12-4|TRBD1|TRBJ1-2
TGTGCCAGCAGTCGACAGGGTAACTATGGCTACACCTTC
CASSRQGNYGYTF
>NA|TRBV11-2|NA|TRBJ1-1
TGTGCCAGCAGCCTTGGTACAGGATATGAAGCTTTCTTT
CASSLGTGYEAFF
>NA|TRBV5-1|NA|TRBJ2-7
TGCGCCAGCAGCTTGGCGTCGGTTTACGAGCAGTACTTC
CASSLASVYEQYF
>NA|TRBV29-1|NA|TRBJ1-6
TGCAGCGTTGAAGTTGAGTTGGGCTCACCCCTCCACTTT
CSVEVELGSPLHF
>once|TRBV10-3|NA|TRBJ2-7
TGTGCCATCAGTAACAGCCTTTCCTACGAGCAGTACTTC
CAISNSLSYEQYF
>NA|TRBV3-1/TRBV3-2|NA|TRBJ2-2
TGTGCCAGCAGCCGAACGACAGCCTTCACCGGGGAGCTGTTTTTT
CASSRTTAFTGELFF
>NA|TRBV19|NA|TRBJ1-1
TGTGCCAGTAAGCGGGGGCCGAACACTGAAGCTTTCTTT
CASKRGPNTEAFF
>NA|TRBV18|NA|TRBJ2-2
TGTGCCAGCTCACTCTACACCGGGGAGCTGTTTTTT
CASSLYTGELFF
>NA|TRBV3-1/TRBV3-2|NA|TRBJ2-1
TGTGCCAGCAGCCGAAACAACTACAATGAGCAGTTCTTC
CASSRNNYNEQFF